These 14 T cell receptor beta chains were all obtained from the same sample, sequenced in a study of lymphopenia after photon versus proton radiotherapy. Assay: immunoSEQ multiplex PCR; the TCRdb copy retains only in-frame clones and omits some. The sample shows roughly 57,000 clones, over 70% of them seen only once. The material was peripheral blood, obtained from a patient treated with photon-based radiotherapy. These receptors were taken from a man aged 50 to 60 with gastric cancer.

The chain recombines TRBV11-3 with TRBJ2-2; TRBD2 aligns across 13 bases. Germline lookup yields CDR1 SGHNT and CDR2 YENEEA. The V gene end was trimmed by 5 bases and the J gene end by 2 bases; junction bases not matched to a gene: 8. This CDR3 spans 18 amino acids. The CDR3 spells CASSQSGLAGPNTGELFF. The CDR3 region has the DNA TGTGCCAGCAGCCAATCGGGACTAGCGGGACCCAACACCGGGGAGCTGTTTTTT.

Here the CDR3 reads CASRLAGYYNEQFF. CDR3 sequence (DNA): TGTGCCAGCCGACTAGCGGGATACTACAATGAGCAGTTCTTC. The V and J genes are TRBV2 and TRBJ2-1; the match to TRBD2 covers 11 bases. This CDR3 spans 14 amino acids. Trimming removed 8 bases from V and 3 bases from J; junction bases left unmatched: 3. Germline CDR1 SNHLY, CDR2 FYNNEI.

The chain has TRBV4-1 and TRBJ2-5; 7 positions match TRBD1. Germline CDR1 reads MGHRA; CDR2 reads YSYEKL. With V trimmed by 3 bases and J by 0 bases, 4 bases remained unmatched. The CDR3 loop spans 15 amino acids. The CDR3 loop is CASSHPGQYQETQYF. The CDR3 DNA is TGCGCCAGCAGCCACCCGGGACAGTACCAAGAGACCCAGTACTTC.

The chain joins TRBV7-9 to TRBJ1-2; 7 nucleotides agree with TRBD1. Trimming at V came to 1 base and at J to 2 bases, leaving 1 base not matched to a gene. The CDR3 length is 14 residues. The V gene's germline CDR1 is SEHNR and CDR2 FQNEAQ (reference sequence). CDR3: CASSLVQGNYGYTF. The DNA for the CDR3 is TGTGCCAGCAGCTTAGTACAGGGGAACTATGGCTACACCTTC. The full variable domain, in which reference TRBV7-9 and TRBJ1-2 provide the parts outside the CDR3, is DTGVSQNPRHKITKRGQNVTFRCDPISEHNRLYWYRQTLGQGPEFLTYFQNEAQLEKSRLLSDRFSAERPKGSFSTLEIQRTEQGDSAMYLCASSLVQGNYGYTFGSGTRLTVV.

This chain connects TRBV30 to TRBJ2-3; D is unresolved. V lost 5 bases, J lost 6 bases, and 9 bases lay in between. The CDR3 runs to 11 residues. The germline CDR1 and CDR2 sequences are GTSNPN and SVGIG (reference sequence). The CDR3 region is CAWSNADTQYF. CDR3 coding DNA: TGTGCCTGGTCAAACGCCGATACGCAGTATTTT.

The CDR3 DNA reads as TGTGCCATCAGGAGACGAGACTCCTACGAGCAGTACTTC. Its protein product is CAIRRRDSYEQYF. The chain carries TRBV10-3 and TRBJ2-7; D gene ambiguous. The V gene lost 6 bases and the J gene lost 0 bases, with 9 bases spanning the gap. Germline CDR1 and CDR2: ENHRY and SYGVKD. CDR3 length: 13 residues.

The J gene is TRBJ2-5, the V gene TRBV30, with 12 bases matching TRBD2. The CDR3 runs to 15 residues. Per germline, CDR1 GTSNPN and CDR2 SVGIG (reference sequence). V was pared by 3 bases and J by 2 bases, with 4 bases of the junction left unmatched. This CDR3 reads CAWSLLAGGQETQYF. DNA of the CDR3: TGTGCCTGGAGCCTACTAGCGGGAGGTCAAGAGACCCAGTACTTC.

V gene TRBV4-2 combines with J gene TRBJ1-5, with a weak D call TRBD1 (5 bases). Germline CDR1 and CDR2: LGHNA and YNFKEQ. V was clipped by 2 bases and J by 5 bases, with 13 bases between them. This CDR3 has 15 residues. The DNA for the CDR3 is TGTGCCAGCAGCCAATCAGCAGACAGCTATCAGCCCCAGCATTTT. It codes for CASSQSADSYQPQHF.

J is TRBJ2-7 and V is TRBV28, with 13 nucleotides matching TRBD2. The CDR3 totals 15 residues. Trimming removed 6 bases from V and 3 bases from J; junction bases left unmatched: 5. Germline V gene sequence: CDR1 MDHEN, CDR2 SYDVKM. The CDR3, as DNA: TGTGCCAGCAGGCGGACTAGCGGGAGAAACTACGAGCAGTACTTC. This sequence encodes CASRRTSGRNYEQYF.

The chain has TRBV25-1 and TRBJ2-7; maybe TRBD1 (5 bases). Trimming left V 7 bases short and J 2 bases short, with 6 bases between. CDR1 MGHDK and CDR2 SYGVNS come from the germline V gene. The CDR3 spans 11 residues. CDR3 bases: TGTGCCAGCATGGGGCCCTACGAGCAGTACTTC. Translated: CASMGPYEQYF.

The chain employs TRBV2 and TRBJ2-4; either TRBD1 or TRBD2 may supply D (5 bases each). Trimming left V 0 bases short and J 1 base short, with 7 bases between. CDR1 and CDR2 (germline): SNHLY, FYNNEI. The CDR3 is 15 amino acids. Here the CDR3 reads CASSEAWDAKNIQYF. In DNA form, the CDR3 reads TGTGCCAGCAGTGAAGCTTGGGACGCCAAAAACATTCAGTACTTC.

This chain connects TRBV4-3 to TRBJ2-5, with 9 nucleotides matching TRBD1. Germline V CDR1 and CDR2: LGHNA, YSLEER. The J segment lost 0 bases and the V segment lost 4 bases, leaving 6 bases of the junction unmatched. The CDR3 extends over 16 amino acids. In DNA, the CDR3 is TGCGCCAGCAGCCGAGGACAGGGGACAAACCAAGAGACCCAGTACTTC. It codes for CASSRGQGTNQETQYF.

The CDR3 protein is CAWSVNRNYGYTF. CDR3 DNA sequence: TGTGCCTGGAGTGTGAACAGGAACTATGGCTACACCTTC. The rearrangement uses TRBV30 and TRBJ1-2, with D possibly being TRBD1 (5 bases). Germline CDR1 and CDR2: GTSNPN and SVGIG (reference sequence). CDR3 length equals 13 residues. The V end was cut by 0 bases, the J end by 2 bases, with 7 bases between.

The genes are TRBV2 and TRBJ2-5; D not resolved. V shed 3 bases and J shed 2 bases, with 10 bases lying between them. The germline gives CDR1 SNHLY, CDR2 FYNNEI. The CDR3 is made up of 14 amino acids. CDR3 nucleotide sequence: TGTGCCAGCAGTGACCAGCAGCGACAAGAGACCCAGTACTTC. It yields the protein CASSDQQRQETQYF.